This record covers a single TCR beta chain. Its antigen is not known. TRB was amplified from about 260-540 ng of blood genomic DNA. This specimen belongs to a study of T and B cells in COVID-19 patients. Across the study: Blood was sampled from COVID-19 patients who were either actively infected or recovered.

Study-wide results and caveats: Exclusive to the recovered cohort were some 2,300 TCR clusters, some 30 of them with low generation probability. At recovery TRB diversity and richness exceeded healthy donors, after highly clonal active COVID-19 repertoires. Early severe-case samples and blood from mildly ill patients during symptoms were in short supply.

Trimming at V came to 6 bases and at J to 5 bases, leaving 13 bases not matched to a gene. Germline CDR1 is MNHEY and CDR2 is SVGEGT. This CDR3 spans 16 amino acids. Multiplex PCR with BIOMED2 TRB-A/B primer pools amplified TRB rearrangements. TCRdb called the multiplex PCR reads again in MiXCR, with one record for every CDR3 protein. The sample has around 15,000 distinct CDR3 sequences; 28% are singletons. The J gene is TRBJ2-7, the V gene TRBV6-2 or TRBV6-3; 10 nucleotides match TRBD1. The sequence was obtained from a human donor who had recovered from COVID-19. The sequenced sample was blood. CDR3 in DNA: TGTGCCAGCAGCCCCGGAGGGACAGGGGCCCAGAACGAGCAGTACTTC. Translating it yields CASSPGGTGAQNEQYF.